This T cell receptor (beta chain) is from a study of monozygotic twins with inflammatory bowel disease. Per donor, 2.5 to 3 ml of blood was collected and frozen. With regard to this clonotype: What it binds is not known.

UMIs were attached via template switching, each with a 6-nucleotide sample barcode. Following a re-call of the 5' RACE reads, TCRdb has one entry per CDR3 protein and lacks DNA. This sample's clone table lists 400,000 or so distinct CDR3 sequences. Germline V gene lookup returns CDR1 MRHNA and CDR2 SNTAGT. The CDR3 runs 13 residues. Study-wide findings and caveats: Possibly reflecting limited power, no difference in repertoire similarity was found between concordant and discordant twins.

Sequenced sample: blood. This receptor was taken from a human donor with ulcerative colitis or Crohn's disease, or a healthy co-twin of an affected twin (not recorded which). V usage is TRBV6-4 and J usage is TRBJ2-2. CDR3: CASSDTNTGELFF.